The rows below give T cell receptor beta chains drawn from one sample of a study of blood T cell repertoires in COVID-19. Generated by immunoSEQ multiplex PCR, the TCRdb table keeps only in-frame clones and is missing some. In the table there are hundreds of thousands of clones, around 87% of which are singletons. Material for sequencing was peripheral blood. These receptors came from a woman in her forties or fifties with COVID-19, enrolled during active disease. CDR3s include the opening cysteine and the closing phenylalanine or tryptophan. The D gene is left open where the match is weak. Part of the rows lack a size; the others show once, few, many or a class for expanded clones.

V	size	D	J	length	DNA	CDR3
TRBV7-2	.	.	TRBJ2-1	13	TGTGCCAGCAGCTTAGGTCCCGACAGGGAGCAGTTCTTC	CASSLGPDREQFF
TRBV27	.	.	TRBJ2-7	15	TGTGCCAGCAGGTTCAGATTAGACAGTTCCTACGAGCAGTACTTC	CASRFRLDSSYEQYF
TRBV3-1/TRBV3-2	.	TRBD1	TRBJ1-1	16	TGTGCCAGCAGCCAAGTTTTGGTACAGGGGTGGACTGAAGCTTTCTTT	CASSQVLVQGWTEAFF
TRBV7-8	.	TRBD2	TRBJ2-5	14	TGTGCCAGCAGCTCAGGACTAGAGGGGGAGACCCAGTACTTC	CASSSGLEGETQYF
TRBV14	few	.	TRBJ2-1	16	TGTGCCAGCAGCCAAACTCGGCTGATTAGAGGGAATGAGCAGTTCTTC	CASSQTRLIRGNEQFF
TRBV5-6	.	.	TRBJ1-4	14	TGTGCCAGCAGCTTGGGTATCAGGGTTGAAAAACTGTTTTTT	CASSLGIRVEKLFF
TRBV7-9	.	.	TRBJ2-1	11	TGTGCCAGCAAGGGAGGATATGAGCAGTTCTTC	CASKGGYEQFF
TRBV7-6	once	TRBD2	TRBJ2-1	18	TGTGCCAGCAGCCCAAAATCTAGCGGGGCTAGCTCCTACAATGAGCAGTTCTTC	CASSPKSSGASSYNEQFF
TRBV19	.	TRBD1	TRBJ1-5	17	TGTGCCAGTAGTATCAGGGCAGGGGGCGCGGGAGATCAGCCCCAGCATTTT	CASSIRAGGAGDQPQHF
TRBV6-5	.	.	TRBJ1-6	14	TGTGCCAGCGGGCGAGCAGGATTACCTTCACCCCTCCACTTT	CASGRAGLPSPLHF
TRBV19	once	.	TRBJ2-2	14	TGTGCCAGTAGTATAGAGCGGAACACCGGGGAGCTGTTTTTT	CASSIERNTGELFF
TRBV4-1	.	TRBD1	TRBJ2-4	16	TGCGCCAGCAGCCCTGGGCAAACAGGGGGCGGGTACATTCAGTACTTC	CASSPGQTGGGYIQYF
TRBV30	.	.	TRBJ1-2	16	TGTGCCTGGATCCCCAACGCCGGGGTGAGGTACTATGGCTACACCTTC	CAWIPNAGVRYYGYTF
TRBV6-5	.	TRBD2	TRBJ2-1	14	TGTGCCAGCAGCGCGGGAGGGCCCTCGAATGAGCAGTTCTTC	CASSAGGPSNEQFF
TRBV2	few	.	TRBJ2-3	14	TGTGCCAGAACCCTAGCGACTAGCACAGATACGCAGTATTTT	CARTLATSTDTQYF
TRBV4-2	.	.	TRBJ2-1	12	TGTGCCAGCAGCCCAGGAGGCAGTGAGCAGTTCTTC	CASSPGGSEQFF
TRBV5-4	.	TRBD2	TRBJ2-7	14	TGTGCCAGCAGTAAAGGACTAGCGTACTACGAGCAGTACTTC	CASSKGLAYYEQYF
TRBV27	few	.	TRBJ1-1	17	TGTGCCAGCAGCAAACGAATGGGGGGGGCTCTGTACACTGAAGCTTTCTTT	CASSKRMGGALYTEAFF
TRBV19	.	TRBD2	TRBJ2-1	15	TGTGCCACCGGGGGGGCACGGCAGTCCTACAATGAGCAGTTCTTC	CATGGARQSYNEQFF
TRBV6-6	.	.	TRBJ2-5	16	TGTGCCAGCAGCCCCCGCTCAGTCATCCGCCAAGAGACCCAGTACTTC	CASSPRSVIRQETQYF
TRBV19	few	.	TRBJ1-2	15	TGTGCCAGTAGTATTGCAGGGTACGTCGTCTATGGCTACACCTTC	CASSIAGYVVYGYTF
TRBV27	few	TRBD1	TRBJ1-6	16	TGTGCCAGCAGTCCATCTGGGGACAGGGGTGGTTCACCCCTCCACTTT	CASSPSGDRGGSPLHF
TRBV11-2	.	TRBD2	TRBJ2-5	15	TGTGCCAGCAGCTTAATGACTAGCGGAGGGGAGACCCAGTACTTC	CASSLMTSGGETQYF
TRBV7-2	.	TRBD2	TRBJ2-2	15	TGTGCCAGCAGCCCAGGCCGGGCGGGAGCGCCCGAGCTGTTTTTT	CASSPGRAGAPELFF
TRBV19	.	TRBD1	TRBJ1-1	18	TGTGCCAGTAGCGCACACAGGGGACCAAGGGCGACGTCAACTGAAGCTTTCTTT	CASSAHRGPRATSTEAFF
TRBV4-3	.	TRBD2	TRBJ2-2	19	TGCGCCAGCAGCCAAGATAGGTCTAGCGGGAGTCCTGTCACCGGGGAGCTGTTTTTT	CASSQDRSSGSPVTGELFF
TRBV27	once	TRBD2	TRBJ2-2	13	TGTGCCACCGGGAGGCCGAACACCGGGGAGCTGTTTTTT	CATGRPNTGELFF
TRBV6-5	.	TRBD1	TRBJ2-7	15	TGTGCCAGCAGTTACCGGGACAGGGGGGCCTACGAGCAGTACTTC	CASSYRDRGAYEQYF
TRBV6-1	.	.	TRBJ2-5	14	TGTGCCAGCAGTGAACGCGGCAGCCAAGAGACCCAGTACTTC	CASSERGSQETQYF
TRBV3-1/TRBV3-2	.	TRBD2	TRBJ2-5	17	TGTGCCAGCAGCCTACTGCCTAGACTAGCGGGAGGAGAGACCCAGTACTTC	CASSLLPRLAGGETQYF
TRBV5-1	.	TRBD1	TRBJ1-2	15	TGCGCCAGCAGCCCCGGACAGGAAACCCCCTATGGCTACACCTTC	CASSPGQETPYGYTF
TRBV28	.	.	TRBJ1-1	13	TGTGCCAGCAGCCCGGGACACTACACTGAAGCTTTCTTT	CASSPGHYTEAFF
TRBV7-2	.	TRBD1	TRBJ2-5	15	TGTGCCAGCAGCTTAGGTAGGGGGCTCGGTGAGACCCAGTACTTC	CASSLGRGLGETQYF
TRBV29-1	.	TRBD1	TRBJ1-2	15	TGCAGCGTTGGTGAGGGGGCCAAAAGGAGCTATGGCTACACCTTC	CSVGEGAKRSYGYTF
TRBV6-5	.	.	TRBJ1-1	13	TGTGCCAGCAGACAGGGACAGAACACTGAAGCTTTCTTT	CASRQGQNTEAFF
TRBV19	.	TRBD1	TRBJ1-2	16	TGTGCCAGTACACCTGCCAGGGCCCACAGGGGGAATGGCTACACCTTC	CASTPARAHRGNGYTF
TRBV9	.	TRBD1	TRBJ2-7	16	TGTGCCAGCAGCGTCAGACCAGGGGGTCCTTCAGGTGAGCAGTACTTC	CASSVRPGGPSGEQYF
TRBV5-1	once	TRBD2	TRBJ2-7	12	TGCGCCAGCAGCTTTTCGGGGGGCGAGCAGTACTTC	CASSFSGGEQYF
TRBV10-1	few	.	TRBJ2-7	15	TGCGCCAGCAGTGATATAGCAGACGTCTCCTACGAGCAGTACTTC	CASSDIADVSYEQYF